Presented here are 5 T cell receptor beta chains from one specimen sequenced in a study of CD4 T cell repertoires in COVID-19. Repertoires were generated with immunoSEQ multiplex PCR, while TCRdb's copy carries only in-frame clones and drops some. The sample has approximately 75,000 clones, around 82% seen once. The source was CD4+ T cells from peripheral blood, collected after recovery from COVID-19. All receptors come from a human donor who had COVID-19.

CDR3 protein: CASSWGEIGTEAFF. As DNA, the CDR3 is TGTGCCAGCAGCTGGGGGGAAATAGGAACTGAAGCTTTCTTT. The chain employs TRBV5-5 and TRBJ1-1; D is perhaps TRBD1 (5 bases). This CDR3 is 14 amino acids long. Germline V gene sequence: CDR1 SGHKS, CDR2 YYEKEE (reference sequence). Trimming took off 3 bases at V and 5 bases at J, with 14 bases between the two ends.

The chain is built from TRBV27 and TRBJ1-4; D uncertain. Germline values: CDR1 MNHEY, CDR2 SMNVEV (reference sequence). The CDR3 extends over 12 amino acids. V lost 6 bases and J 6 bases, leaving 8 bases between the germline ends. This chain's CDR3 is CASRTVDEKLFF. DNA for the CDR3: TGTGCCAGCAGGACTGTGGATGAAAAACTGTTTTTT. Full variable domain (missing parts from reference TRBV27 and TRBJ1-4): EAQVTQNPRYLITVTGKKLTVTCSQNMNHEYMSWYRQDPGLGLRQIYYSMNVEVTDKGDVPEGYKVSRKEKRNFPLILESPSPNQTSLYFCASRTVDEKLFFGSGTQLSVL.

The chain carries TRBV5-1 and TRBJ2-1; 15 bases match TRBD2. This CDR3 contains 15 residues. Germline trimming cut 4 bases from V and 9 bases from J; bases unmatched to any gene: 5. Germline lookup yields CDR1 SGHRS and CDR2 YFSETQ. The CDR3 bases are TGCGCCAGCAGCCAACAGGGACTAGCGGGGGGTGAGCAGTTCTTC. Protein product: CASSQQGLAGGEQFF.

Here the CDR3 reads CASSSPTGVSPLHF. The CDR3 DNA follows: TGTGCCAGCAGCTCACCGACAGGGGTATCACCCCTCCACTTT. The V call is TRBV2, the J call TRBJ1-6, with 8 bases matching TRBD1. Germline V gives CDR1 SNHLY, CDR2 FYNNEI. Trimming took 6 bases from V and 10 from J; bases not matched to a gene: 8. The CDR3 has 14 amino acids.

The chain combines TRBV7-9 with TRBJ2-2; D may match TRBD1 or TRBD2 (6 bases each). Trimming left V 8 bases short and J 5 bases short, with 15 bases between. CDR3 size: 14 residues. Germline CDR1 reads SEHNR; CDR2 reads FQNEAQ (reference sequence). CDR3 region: CASDSGGGTGELFF. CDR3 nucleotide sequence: TGTGCCAGCGATAGCGGAGGGGGGACCGGGGAGCTGTTTTTT.